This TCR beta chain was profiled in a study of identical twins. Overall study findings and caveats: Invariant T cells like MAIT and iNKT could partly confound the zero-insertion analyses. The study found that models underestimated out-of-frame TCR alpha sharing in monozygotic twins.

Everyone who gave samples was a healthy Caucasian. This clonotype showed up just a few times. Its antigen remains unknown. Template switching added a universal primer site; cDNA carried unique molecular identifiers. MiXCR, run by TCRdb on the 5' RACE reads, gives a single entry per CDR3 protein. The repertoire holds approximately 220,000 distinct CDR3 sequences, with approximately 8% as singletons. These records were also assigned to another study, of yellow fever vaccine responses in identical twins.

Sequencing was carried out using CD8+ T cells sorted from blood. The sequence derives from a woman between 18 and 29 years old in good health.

The CDR3 region is CASSLWGRRTGELFF. The CDR3 DNA reads TGTGCCAGCAGCTTATGGGGGCGACGCACCGGGGAGCTGTTTTTT. The rearrangement uses TRBV11-2 and TRBJ2-2, with a possible D match to TRBD1 (6 bases). Per the germline V gene, CDR1 is SGHAT and CDR2 is FQNNGV. The V gene lost 2 bases and the J gene lost 4 bases, with 11 bases spanning the gap. The CDR3 is made up of 15 amino acids.